Each of the 13 T cell receptor beta chains below was sequenced from the same sample in a study of cytomegalovirus exposure and HLA in healthy donors. TCRdb's table, derived via immunoSEQ multiplex PCR, lists solely in-frame clones and lacks some. The sample has about 160,000 clones; around four fifths are singletons. The sample consisted of PBMCs. The receptor source for this set is a man aged 25 to 40 in good health and CMV-seropositive.

This chain links TRBV12-5 with TRBJ2-2, with TRBD2 identical over 8 bases. This CDR3 has 17 residues. From germline, CDR1 is LGHNT and CDR2 FRNRAP. Trimming removed 1 base from V and 3 bases from J; junction bases left unmatched: 7. The CDR3 DNA is TGTGCTAGTGGTTTGGCCCCCCGGGGGGGGTACACCGGGGAGCTGTTTTTT. Protein sequence: CASGLAPRGGYTGELFF.

The chain carries TRBV9 and TRBJ1-4; 8 positions match TRBD1. Trimming cost V 3 bases and J 2 bases; bases outside gene matches: 6. This CDR3 spans 16 amino acids. Germline-derived CDR1 and CDR2 are SGDLS and YYNGEE. The CDR3 sequence is CASSADRGGTNEKLFF. In DNA form, the CDR3 reads TGTGCCAGCAGCGCCGACAGGGGAGGCACTAATGAAAAACTGTTTTTT.

This clone has just one count. V usage is TRBV6-6 and J usage is TRBJ1-4; D is possibly TRBD1 (5 bases). V was cut by 5 bases and J by 8 bases, with 12 bases left in between. The CDR3 runs to 13 residues. CDR1 and CDR2 (germline): MNHNY, SVGAGI (reference sequence). CDR3 residues: CASSTGHREKLFF. The CDR3 DNA is TGTGCCAGCAGTACAGGACATCGGGAAAAACTGTTTTTT.

The chain joins TRBV4-2 to TRBJ1-4, with D possibly TRBD1 on 5 matching bases. Germline CDR1 and CDR2: LGHNA and YNFKEQ. This CDR3 is 19 amino acids long. The germline V and J ends were trimmed by 3 bases and 7 bases, with 27 bases remaining between them. Written as DNA, the CDR3 is TGTGCCAGCAGCCAGCAAGAGGTCGTCTTAGTTTCAGGGTTTGAAAAACTGTTTTTT. It translates to CASSQQEVVLVSGFEKLFF.

This clone was recorded once. The gene calls are TRBV4-3 and TRBJ2-7; the D is unclear. Trimming cost V 0 bases and J 3 bases, with 9 bases left between them. The CDR3 covers 14 residues. Germline-derived CDR1 and CDR2 are LGHNA and YSLEER. The CDR3 here is CASSQDLGFYEQYF. The CDR3 DNA follows: TGCGCCAGCAGCCAAGATCTAGGTTTCTACGAGCAGTACTTC.

This CDR3 reads CASSSDRGGANEQFF. In nucleotides, the CDR3 is TGTGCCAGCAGTTCCGACAGGGGAGGGGCGAATGAGCAGTTCTTC. The chain couples TRBV27 to TRBJ2-1; a possible D gene is TRBD1 (8 bases). CDR1 and CDR2 (germline): MNHEY, SMNVEV (reference sequence). The CDR3 runs 15 residues. V shed 4 bases and J shed 7 bases, with 17 bases lying between them.

The chain combines TRBV4-1 with TRBJ1-2; 10 bases are shared with TRBD1. The J segment lost 4 bases and the V segment lost 5 bases, leaving 4 bases of the junction unmatched. This CDR3 has 14 amino acids. The V gene's germline CDR1 is MGHRA and CDR2 YSYEKL. CDR3 sequence: CASSSRTGGYGYTF. Here the CDR3 DNA reads TGCGCCAGCAGCTCACGGACAGGGGGCTATGGCTACACCTTC.

V is TRBV2 and J is TRBJ2-3, with 8 positions matching TRBD2. The trim removed 8 bases at V and 0 bases at J, leaving 7 bases unmatched. Germline values: CDR1 SNHLY, CDR2 FYNNEI. There are 15 residues in the CDR3. The DNA of the CDR3 is TGTGCCAGCTCCCTGACTAGCGCGAGCACAGATACGCAGTATTTT. It specifies CASSLTSASTDTQYF.

The V call is TRBV5-4, the J call TRBJ2-1, with a possible D match to TRBD2 (6 bases). V lost 4 bases and J lost 0, with 8 bases in between. Germline lookup yields CDR1 SGHNT and CDR2 YYREEE (reference sequence). The CDR3 runs 14 residues. The CDR3, as DNA: TGTGCCAGCAGCCGGGGGTCCTCCTACAATGAGCAGTTCTTC. It codes for CASSRGSSYNEQFF.

V and J are TRBV27 and TRBJ1-2, with 8 bases fitting TRBD1. J lost 2 bases, V lost 5 bases, and 10 bases had no gene match. Looked up from germline, CDR1 is MNHEY and CDR2 is SMNVEV (reference sequence). This CDR3 is built from 16 residues. The CDR3 reads CASSIRPRQGNYGYTF. CDR3 DNA sequence: TGTGCCAGCAGTATCCGACCTCGACAGGGGAACTATGGCTACACCTTC.

V and J are TRBV7-8 and TRBJ2-5, with TRBD2 as a possible D gene (5 bases). Germline V gene data show CDR1 as SGHVS and CDR2 as FQNEAQ. With 5 bases removed from V and 1 base from J, the gap between germline ends came to 8 bases. This CDR3 spans 13 amino acids. CDR3 region: CASSTGSQETQYF. The CDR3 DNA follows: TGTGCCAGCAGCACGGGGTCCCAAGAGACCCAGTACTTC. Complete variable domain (other parts from reference TRBV7-8 and TRBJ2-5): GAGVSQSPRYKVAKRGQDVALRCDPISGHVSLFWYQQALGQGPEFLTYFQNEAQLDKSGLPSDRFFAERPEGSVSTLKIQRTQQEDSAVYLCASSTGSQETQYFGPGTRLLVL.

The chain has TRBV10-3 and TRBJ2-2; TRBD1 aligns across 7 bases. The junction had 5 bases not matched to a gene; V was cut back by 6 bases and J by 4 bases. Germline V gives CDR1 ENHRY, CDR2 SYGVKD. The CDR3 runs to 14 residues. The CDR3 spells CAISGDSGTGELFF. The CDR3, as DNA: TGTGCCATCAGCGGGGACAGTGGCACCGGGGAGCTGTTTTTT.

Concerning this clone: A read error may account for a junction end that differs from germline. The chain employs TRBV18 and TRBJ1-2, with TRBD1 as a possible D gene (6 bases). Germline lookup yields CDR1 KGHSH and CDR2 LQKENI. The CDR3 is 11 amino acids. In nucleotides, the CDR3 is TGTGCCGGCTCCACAGGGTATGGCTACACCTTC. Encoded protein: CAGSTGYGYTF.